The 19 T cell receptor beta chains given below trace back to one sample, sequenced in a study of T cell responses to AZD1222 COVID-19 vaccine. Repertoires were generated with immunoSEQ multiplex PCR, while TCRdb's copy carries only in-frame clones and drops some. The table lists 90,000 to 110,000 clones, 87% of them singletons. The sample was peripheral blood, taken on day 0 of AZD1222 vaccination. The origin of the receptors is an adult in good health.

V gene TRBV20-1 combines with J gene TRBJ2-1; no clear D. The CDR3 is 10 amino acids. V dropped 1 base and J dropped 6 bases, with 1 base sitting between them. Germline V gene lookup returns CDR1 DFQATT and CDR2 SNEGSKA (reference sequence). CDR3 nucleotide sequence: TGCAGTGCTAGAGCCAATGAGCAGTTCTTC. As protein: CSARANEQFF.

V and J are TRBV28 and TRBJ1-2, with 8 bases lining up with TRBD1. V dropped 2 bases and J dropped 4; count of bases not matched to a gene: 3. The CDR3 has 14 amino acids. Germline loops: CDR1 MDHEN, CDR2 SYDVKM. The CDR3 here is CASSLGQGPYGYTF. The DNA for the CDR3 is TGTGCCAGCAGTTTAGGACAGGGCCCCTATGGCTACACCTTC.

The genes are TRBV4-1 and TRBJ1-2; 9 bases agree with TRBD1. This CDR3 is 16 amino acids long. Germline CDR1 is MGHRA and CDR2 is YSYEKL. Trimming cost V 0 bases and J 3 bases; bases outside gene matches: 5. CDR3 sequence reads: CASSQDLGTGHYGYTF. CDR3 nucleotides: TGCGCCAGCAGCCAAGATTTGGGGACAGGGCACTATGGCTACACCTTC.

This chain joins TRBV12-3 or TRBV12-4 and TRBJ1-2; 7 bases fit TRBD1. This CDR3 region has 13 residues. With V trimmed by 5 bases and J by 6 bases, 6 bases remained unmatched. For the CDR3, the DNA is TGTGCCAGCAGTCTTCGACAGGGAAATGGCTACACCTTC. This sequence encodes CASSLRQGNGYTF.

This sequence joins TRBV12-3 or TRBV12-4 and TRBJ2-1; D gene unclear. The CDR3 loop spans 12 amino acids. Trimming stripped 6 bases from V and 10 bases from J, with 13 bases between. CDR3 amino acids: CASSPTAEEQFF. In DNA, the CDR3 is TGTGCCAGCAGCCCCACGGCGGAAGAGCAGTTCTTC.

CDR3 DNA: TGTGCCAGCAGTCTCGACGCTAACTATGGCTACACCTTC. It yields the protein CASSLDANYGYTF. The chain has TRBV6-5 and TRBJ1-2; D gene unclear. Trimming cost V 5 bases and J 0 bases, with 7 bases left between them. Germline V CDR1 and CDR2: MNHEY, SVGAGI. CDR3 length: 13 amino acids.

This chain links TRBV10-1 with TRBJ1-3, with 7 nucleotides matching TRBD1. Germline CDR1 and CDR2: WNHNN and SYGVQD (reference sequence). The CDR3 sequence is 14 residues long. V dropped 4 bases and J dropped 8; count of bases not matched to a gene: 8. CDR3 DNA: TGCGCCAGCAGTGGGGGGAGACAGGGCTACACCATATATTTT. This gives the protein CASSGGRQGYTIYF.

The chain joins TRBV5-4 to TRBJ1-1; D might be TRBD1 (6 bases). This CDR3 has 15 residues. V was cut by 2 bases and J by 7 bases, with 18 bases left in between. Per the germline V gene, CDR1 is SGHNT and CDR2 is YYREEE (reference sequence). DNA for the CDR3: TGTGCCAGCAGCTTTCCAGGGGTGGGGGACGGTGAAGCTTTCTTT. This sequence encodes CASSFPGVGDGEAFF.

V is TRBV6-4 and J is TRBJ2-2; D possibly matches TRBD1 or TRBD2 (6 bases each). Germline CDR1 MRHNA, CDR2 SNTAGT. The length of the CDR3 is 14 residues. V was pared by 5 bases and J by 3 bases, with 10 bases between. In DNA form, the CDR3 reads TGTGCCAGCAGTTGGGGGGCCGACACCGGGGAGCTGTTTTTT. Translation gives CASSWGADTGELFF.

In its sample, this clone was seen once. The genes are TRBV5-8 and TRBJ1-5; maybe TRBD1 (5 bases). CDR3 length: 15 residues. Trimming cost V 7 bases and J 2 bases, with 16 bases left between them. Germline values: CDR1 SGHTS, CDR2 YDEGEE. The CDR3 DNA reads as TGTGCCAGCCGGTCCCAGGGAATCGGCAATCAGCCCCAGCATTTT. Translated: CASRSQGIGNQPQHF.

The V call is TRBV7-2, the J call TRBJ2-2; the D gene could be TRBD1 or TRBD2 (6 bases each). Germline CDR1 reads SGHTA; CDR2 reads FQGNSA. V shed 1 base and J shed 0 bases, with 9 bases lying between them. The CDR3 extends over 16 amino acids. In DNA, the CDR3 is TGTGCCAGCAGCTTAGTGGGGGGCCCGAACACCGGGGAGCTGTTTTTT. Translated, it gives CASSLVGGPNTGELFF.

This sequence joins TRBV11-2 and TRBJ2-3; possibly TRBD1 or TRBD2 for D (5 bases each). Per germline, CDR1 SGHAT and CDR2 FQNNGV. The CDR3 runs 13 residues. Deletions cut 5 bases from V and 4 bases from J, with 10 bases between. CDR3 residues: CASSPGAADTQYF. CDR3 in DNA: TGTGCCAGCAGCCCCGGGGCCGCAGATACGCAGTATTTT.

The chain employs TRBV3-1 (or the pseudogene TRBV3-2) and TRBJ1-4; D is undetermined. Trimming pared 5 bases from V and 0 bases from J, leaving 13 bases between. The CDR3 totals 16 residues. Germline V gives CDR1 LGHDT, CDR2 YNNKEL (reference sequence). DNA for the CDR3: TGTGCCAGCAGCACCTTATCACCAGCAACTAATGAAAAACTGTTTTTT. This gives the protein CASSTLSPATNEKLFF.

V usage is TRBV27 and J usage is TRBJ1-1; 8 positions agree with TRBD1. Looked up from germline, CDR1 is MNHEY and CDR2 is SMNVEV (reference sequence). Losses at the gene ends were 7 bases for V and 5 bases for J; bases not matched to a gene: 12. CDR3 length: 15 residues. The chain's CDR3 is CASKSGHRGRTEAFF. DNA of the CDR3: TGTGCCAGCAAATCGGGCCACAGGGGGAGAACTGAAGCTTTCTTT.

The table lists this clone with a few counts. The V and J genes are TRBV11-3 and TRBJ1-2; D unresolved. Trimming left V 8 bases short and J 4 bases short, with 8 bases between. Germline V gene sequence: CDR1 SGHNT, CDR2 YENEEA. This CDR3 has 11 amino acids. The CDR3 reads CASRKGYGYTF. CDR3 bases: TGTGCCAGCCGTAAGGGCTATGGCTACACCTTC.

This chain connects TRBV5-8 to TRBJ1-3; D ambiguous. Trimming took off 4 bases at V and 0 bases at J, with 14 bases between the two ends. Germline V gene data show CDR1 as SGHTS and CDR2 as YDEGEE. The CDR3 extends over 16 amino acids. DNA of the CDR3: TGTGCCAGCAGCAAGAGGGTCCTCCTCTCTGGAAACACCATATATTTT. Protein: CASSKRVLLSGNTIYF.

This clone is a singleton in its sample. J is TRBJ1-2 and V is TRBV7-2, with TRBD1 matching 8 bases. Germline loops: CDR1 SGHTA, CDR2 FQGNSA. CDR3 length: 17 residues. J was trimmed by 2 bases and V by 2 bases; bases with no gene match: 10. The CDR3 coding sequence is TGTGCCAGCAGCTTAAGGGGGGGACAGGCTCCGAACTATGGCTACACCTTC. Translation: CASSLRGGQAPNYGYTF.

The chain recombines TRBV5-4 with TRBJ2-5; tentative D call: TRBD1 (5 bases). This CDR3 is built from 16 residues. Trimming removed 0 bases from V and 3 bases from J, with 15 bases in between. CDR1 and CDR2 (germline): SGHNT, YYREEE (reference sequence). This chain's CDR3 is CASSLDRRRSEETQYF. CDR3 nucleotides: TGTGCCAGCAGCTTGGACAGGCGCAGGAGTGAAGAGACCCAGTACTTC.

The CDR3 DNA reads as TGTGCCAGCTCCGTAGGGGAACTGGTAGGGCAAAACATTCAGTACTTC. This codes for CASSVGELVGQNIQYF. The rearrangement links TRBV9 to TRBJ2-4; the D gene is possibly TRBD1 (5 bases). Per germline, CDR1 SGDLS and CDR2 YYNGEE. V dropped 7 bases and J dropped 5 bases, with 22 bases sitting between them. The CDR3 length is 16 residues.